Below, 22 T cell receptor beta chains from the same sample are listed, as sequenced in a study of T-cell memory formation after mild COVID-19. One entry per CDR3 protein, called by TCRdb with MiXCR from the 5' RACE reads. The table lists approximately 50,000 distinct CDR3 sequences, approximately 12% of them singletons. Material for sequencing was PBMCs or a T cell subset sorted from them (not recorded which). The receptors were gathered from a young man who had mild COVID-19 (a few samples of this study predate the infection). Cell type and time point are not known.

This clonotype was counted a few times. This chain joins TRBV11-2 and TRBJ2-2; TRBD2 agrees at 9 bases. The V gene end was trimmed by 4 bases and the J gene end by 6 bases; junction bases not matched to a gene: 9. Germline V CDR1 and CDR2: SGHAT, FQNNGV. The CDR3 totals 16 residues. This chain's CDR3 is CASSSSGTSRPGELFF. In DNA form, the CDR3 reads TGTGCCAGCAGCTCCTCCGGGACTAGCAGACCCGGGGAGCTGTTTTTT.

The chain carries TRBV11-1 and TRBJ2-2; D assignment may be TRBD1 or TRBD2 (5 bases each). V gave up 6 bases and J gave up 1 base, with 12 bases separating them. The CDR3 runs to 15 residues. The germline CDR1 and CDR2 sequences are SGHAT and FQDESV (reference sequence). The CDR3 bases are TGTGCCAGCAGTTCTAGGGGAGAGAACACCGGGGAGCTGTTTTTT. Its protein is CASSSRGENTGELFF.

The gene calls are TRBV4-1 and TRBJ2-3; TRBD2 matches at 8 bases. Looked up from germline, CDR1 is MGHRA and CDR2 is YSYEKL. This CDR3 is built from 13 residues. V lost 4 bases, J lost 9 bases, and 6 bases stayed unmatched. The CDR3 here is CASSPESGGTQYF. The CDR3 nucleotides read TGCGCCAGCAGCCCAGAGAGCGGGGGAACGCAGTATTTT.

In this sample, this clonotype turned up many times. This rearrangement joins TRBV10-1 to TRBJ2-7, with D possibly matching TRBD2 (6 bases). Trimming removed 2 bases at V and 7 bases at J, with 12 bases between. CDR1 is WNHNN, CDR2 SYGVQD, per germline (reference sequence). This CDR3 is built from 13 residues. The CDR3: CASSEPGLREQYF. The CDR3 DNA reads TGCGCCAGCAGTGAGCCGGGACTGAGGGAGCAGTACTTC.

V is TRBV20-1 and J is TRBJ1-5; D remains unclear. The CDR3 has 16 residues. Germline V lookup: CDR1 DFQATT, CDR2 SNEGSKA (reference sequence). Trimming cost V 6 bases and J 5 bases, with 23 bases left between them. CDR3: CSASRVGGSYDQPQHF. CDR3 bases: TGCAGTGCCAGTCGGGTGGGAGGGAGTTACGATCAGCCCCAGCATTTT.

The rearrangement joins TRBV7-9 to TRBJ2-2; 8 bases align to TRBD1. This CDR3 contains 15 residues. Germline-derived CDR1 and CDR2 are SEHNR and FQNEAQ (reference sequence). Germline trimming cut 6 bases from V and 1 base from J; bases unmatched to any gene: 4. The DNA for the CDR3 is TGTGCCAGCAGAGCCGGACAGGGGAACACCGGGGAGCTGTTTTTT. Residues: CASRAGQGNTGELFF.

V and J are TRBV5-1 and TRBJ1-2; no clear D. The germline V gene has CDR1 SGHRS and CDR2 YFSETQ. CDR3 length equals 15 residues. V was clipped by 4 bases and J by 8 bases, with 21 bases between them. This chain's CDR3 is CASSHPDPTAAGYTF. The CDR3 DNA reads TGCGCCAGCAGCCACCCGGACCCGACCGCCGCGGGCTACACCTTC.

This clonotype was seen at least ten times. The genes are TRBV12-3 or TRBV12-4 and TRBJ2-3; D may be TRBD2 (5 bases). The CDR3 contains 14 residues. Trimming took 0 bases from V and 12 from J, leaving 16 bases between them. CDR3 amino acids: CASSLAVGGQLQYF. In nucleotides, the CDR3 is TGTGCCAGCAGTTTAGCGGTTGGCGGGCAGTTACAGTATTTT.

This clonotype was seen a few times. This rearrangement joins TRBV5-1 to TRBJ2-3; 9 bases are a match to TRBD2. J gave up 2 bases and V 0 bases, and 4 bases lay outside the gene matches. CDR1 is SGHRS, CDR2 YFSETQ, per germline. This CDR3 region has 16 residues. CDR3 coding DNA: TGCGCCAGCAGCTTGGACCCTAGCGGGAACACAGATACGCAGTATTTT. Translating it yields CASSLDPSGNTDTQYF. Filled out from reference TRBV5-1 and TRBJ2-3, the complete variable domain reads KAGVTQTPRYLIKTRGQQVTLSCSPISGHRSVSWYQQTPGQGLQFLFEYFSETQRNKGNFPGRFSGRQFSNSRSEMNVSTLELGDSALYLCASSLDPSGNTDTQYFGPGTRLTVL.

The J gene is TRBJ2-7, the V gene TRBV25-1, with unresolved D. CDR1 and CDR2 from the germline V gene are MGHDK and SYGVNS. This CDR3 region has 14 residues. V was shortened by 4 bases and J by 4 bases, with 14 bases between the two germline ends. CDR3 coding DNA: TGTGCCAGCAGTGGACTGGCGGATGGGTACGAGCAGTACTTC. Protein product: CASSGLADGYEQYF.

There are a few counts of this clonotype. The gene calls are TRBV7-2 and TRBJ1-2; unclear D gene. Germline V CDR1 and CDR2: SGHTA, FQGNSA. The V end was cut by 6 bases, the J end by 1 base, with 9 bases between. The CDR3 spans 13 residues. Here the CDR3 DNA reads TGTGCCAGCAGTCCGGACGTTAACTATGGCTACACCTTC. Protein product: CASSPDVNYGYTF.

The rearrangement uses TRBV12-3 or TRBV12-4 and TRBJ2-3; no definite D call. V was trimmed by 5 bases and J by 2 bases, leaving 11 bases between them. The CDR3 is 14 amino acids. In nucleotides, the CDR3 is TGTGCCAGCAGTCCGCGGACCAACACAGATACGCAGTATTTT. This gives the protein CASSPRTNTDTQYF.

Ten or more counts support this clonotype. The rearrangement uses TRBV6-2 or TRBV6-3 and TRBJ2-2; D is undetermined. The CDR3 spans 13 residues. CDR1 and CDR2 from the germline V gene are MNHEY and SVGEGT. The V end lost 5 bases, the J end lost 4 bases, and 8 bases lay between the germline ends. The CDR3 region is CASSARPTGELFF. The CDR3 DNA follows: TGTGCCAGCAGTGCCCGCCCCACCGGGGAGCTGTTTTTT.

The gene calls are TRBV6-2 or TRBV6-3 and TRBJ2-3; D call uncertain. Germline values: CDR1 MNHEY, CDR2 SVGEGT. The V gene lost 7 bases and the J gene lost 3 bases, with 8 bases spanning the gap. This CDR3 has 12 residues. The CDR3 bases are TGTGCCAGCAAGGCAGGAACAGATACGCAGTATTTT. Translating it yields CASKAGTDTQYF.

The rearrangement joins TRBV20-1 to TRBJ1-1; unclear D gene. The germline V and J ends were trimmed by 3 bases and 1 base, with 9 bases remaining between them. The CDR3 is made up of 13 amino acids. Per germline, CDR1 DFQATT and CDR2 SNEGSKA (reference sequence). CDR3 region: CSARTLGNTEAFF. CDR3 DNA: TGCAGTGCTAGGACCTTGGGGAACACTGAAGCTTTCTTT.

The J gene is TRBJ2-3, the V gene TRBV2; the match to TRBD2 covers 7 bases. This CDR3 region has 14 residues. Germline loops: CDR1 SNHLY, CDR2 FYNNEI. V lost 3 bases, J lost 4 bases, and 4 bases stayed unmatched. CDR3 protein: CASSETGGPDTQYF. For the CDR3, the DNA is TGTGCCAGCAGTGAGACGGGGGGACCAGATACGCAGTATTTT.

This clonotype was counted a few times. This chain links TRBV4-3 with TRBJ2-3, with D perhaps matching TRBD1 or TRBD2 (5 bases each). The V gene's germline CDR1 is LGHNA and CDR2 YSLEER. The V end was cut by 4 bases, the J end by 5 bases, with 19 bases between. This CDR3 contains 16 residues. Written as DNA, the CDR3 is TGCGCCAGCAGCCGGGGGTTGGGTGAAGTAGGAGATACGCAGTATTTT. This codes for CASSRGLGEVGDTQYF.

There are many counts of this clonotype. This chain links TRBV21-1 with TRBJ2-2; the DNA was not used to check the table's D call, TRBD1. TRBV21-1 is termed a pseudogene. The CDR3 extends over 17 amino acids. Here the CDR3 DNA reads TGTGCCAGCCCCCCGGCAGGGGGCGAAGCGAACACCGGGGAGCTGTTTTTT. It specifies CASPPAGGEANTGELFF.

This chain joins TRBV6-2 or TRBV6-3 and TRBJ1-2; 9 bases line up with TRBD1. V shed 8 bases, J shed 2 bases, and the junction held 18 bases outside the gene matches. This CDR3 spans 18 amino acids. The germline V gene has CDR1 MNHEY and CDR2 SVGEGT. In DNA, the CDR3 is TGTGCCAGCCTGACACCGGGACAGGGCCGTAGAAGGAACTATGGCTACACCTTC. Protein sequence: CASLTPGQGRRRNYGYTF.

The V call is TRBV5-1, the J call TRBJ1-4, with no clear D. V was trimmed by 0 bases and J by 4 bases, leaving 10 bases between them. The CDR3 is 15 residues long. Germline values: CDR1 SGHRS, CDR2 YFSETQ. CDR3 in amino acids: CASSLGRLGNEKLFF. CDR3 in DNA: TGCGCCAGCAGCTTGGGACGCCTGGGTAATGAAAAACTGTTTTTT.

The chain employs TRBV4-3 and TRBJ2-2, with a weak D call TRBD2 (6 bases). Germline V lookup: CDR1 LGHNA, CDR2 YSLEER. This CDR3 is 16 amino acids long. Trimming took 5 bases from V and 0 from J, leaving 13 bases between them. The CDR3 nucleotides are TGCGCCAGCAGCTACGGGGCGGGGACGAACACCGGGGAGCTGTTTTTT. Protein sequence: CASSYGAGTNTGELFF.

The chain couples TRBV5-6 to TRBJ1-5; D is unclear. Trimming left V 1 base short and J 2 bases short, with 7 bases between. From germline, CDR1 is SGHDT and CDR2 YYEEEE. The CDR3 has 14 residues. CDR3: CASSLFDGNQPQHF. Written as DNA, the CDR3 is TGTGCCAGCAGCTTGTTCGACGGCAATCAGCCCCAGCATTTT.